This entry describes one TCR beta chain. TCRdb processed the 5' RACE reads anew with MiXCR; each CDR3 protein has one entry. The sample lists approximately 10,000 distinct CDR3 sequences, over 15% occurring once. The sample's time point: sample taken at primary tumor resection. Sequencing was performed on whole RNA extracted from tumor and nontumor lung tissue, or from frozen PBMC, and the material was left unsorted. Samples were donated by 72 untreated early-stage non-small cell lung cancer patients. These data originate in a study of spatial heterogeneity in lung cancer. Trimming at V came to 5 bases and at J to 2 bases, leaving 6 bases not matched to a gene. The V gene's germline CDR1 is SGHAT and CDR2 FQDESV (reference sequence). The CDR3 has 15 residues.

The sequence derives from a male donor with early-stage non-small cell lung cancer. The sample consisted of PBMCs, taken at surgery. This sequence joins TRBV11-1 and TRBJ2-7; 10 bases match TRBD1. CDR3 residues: CASSLGTGEAYEQYF. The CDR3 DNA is TGTGCCAGCAGCCTAGGGACAGGGGAGGCCTACGAGCAGTACTTC.